This entry features one TCR beta chain sequence. Its specificity is not known. Time point reported: newly diagnosed GD, antithyroid drugs for less than 3 months. Following extraction of RNA from PBMCs, that RNA was used to make the TCR library. All patients originated from an endocrinology department located in Xi'an, China. Germline assignment: CDR1 KGHSH and CDR2 LQKENI. Trimming left V 0 bases short and J 5 bases short, with 19 bases between. CDR3 length equals 17 residues. These data originate in a study of regulatory T cells in long-lasting Graves disease. Points from the study as a whole: The persistent group shared around 2,600 public clonotypes, more than the 850 to 1,000 shared by new patients. Persistent disease showed a preference for TRBV28, TRBJ1-2 and TRBJ2-5.

With iRepertoire HTBI primers and Arm-PCR of CDR3 regions, TCR beta libraries were built. TCRdb analysed the multiplex PCR reads with MiXCR anew, one entry per CDR3 protein. The table lists roughly 350,000 distinct CDR3 sequences, 15% to 20% of them singletons. In addition, the sample was reused for a study of T cells in Graves' hyperthyroidism and ophthalmopathy.

The specimen comprised peripheral blood mononuclear cells (PBMCs), sampled at new diagnosis, from a patient treated with antithyroid drugs. This chain joins TRBV18 and TRBJ1-2; no firm D call. The origin of this receptor is a woman between 18 and 29 years old with Graves disease. The CDR3 loop is CASSPPATRPPRYGYTF. The CDR3 DNA follows: TGTGCCAGCTCACCACCGGCGACGCGGCCGCCACGTTATGGCTACACCTTC.